This T cell receptor (beta chain) was sequenced for a study of T cell repertoires in cytomegalovirus infection. Turning to the study itself: CMV infection together with matching HLA type was indicated by public TCR beta signatures.

This CDR3 is 14 amino acids long. Germline values: CDR1 LNHDA, CDR2 SQIVND (reference sequence). V was clipped by 10 bases and J by 8 bases; unmatched bases: 8. This clonotype was observed at least ten times. Its antigen is not identified. Each CDR3 protein gets one entry after TCRdb re-called the reads with MiXCR. The data hold about 240,000 distinct CDR3 sequences, with roughly 12% observed a single time. Study observations and caveats: There were HLA-C-restricted CMV-specific TCR beta clonotypes dominating the ex vivo response.

V is TRBV19 and J is TRBJ2-2, with 12 bases matching TRBD1. The sample consisted of PBMCs. The source of this sequence is a human donor in good health (CMV status not recorded). Some clones in this sample may be carry-over from other donors' samples. The CDR3 reads CATHRDRGPGELFF. CDR3 bases: TGTGCCACCCACCGGGACAGGGGGCCTGGGGAGCTGTTTTTT.